These 2 T cell receptor beta chains were sequenced from one sample in a study of cytomegalovirus exposure and HLA in healthy donors. Clones were read by immunoSEQ multiplex PCR, and TCRdb kept only the in-frame ones, dropping some. The sample gives about 160,000 clones, about 88% of which show up once; 2% to 2.5% is in the top ten. The sequenced sample was PBMCs. These receptors were collected from a young woman in good health and CMV-seronegative.

This clone occurred once. This chain joins TRBV29-1 and TRBJ1-5; D is unresolved. CDR1 and CDR2 (germline): SQVTM, ANQGSEA. This CDR3 is built from 12 residues. The ends were cut back, 6 bases at V and 7 bases at J, with 13 bases in the middle. The CDR3 reads CSVEEAGQPQHF. Here the CDR3 DNA reads TGCAGCGTCGAGGAGGCTGGACAGCCCCAGCATTTT.

V is TRBV7-8 and J is TRBJ2-7; D is undetermined. V was trimmed by 4 bases and J by 2 bases, leaving 15 bases between them. CDR1 SGHVS and CDR2 FQNEAQ come from the germline V gene. CDR3 length: 15 residues. In nucleotides, the CDR3 is TGTGCCAGCAGCTCACCTTTGACTTACCCCTACGAGCAGTACTTC. Translated: CASSSPLTYPYEQYF.